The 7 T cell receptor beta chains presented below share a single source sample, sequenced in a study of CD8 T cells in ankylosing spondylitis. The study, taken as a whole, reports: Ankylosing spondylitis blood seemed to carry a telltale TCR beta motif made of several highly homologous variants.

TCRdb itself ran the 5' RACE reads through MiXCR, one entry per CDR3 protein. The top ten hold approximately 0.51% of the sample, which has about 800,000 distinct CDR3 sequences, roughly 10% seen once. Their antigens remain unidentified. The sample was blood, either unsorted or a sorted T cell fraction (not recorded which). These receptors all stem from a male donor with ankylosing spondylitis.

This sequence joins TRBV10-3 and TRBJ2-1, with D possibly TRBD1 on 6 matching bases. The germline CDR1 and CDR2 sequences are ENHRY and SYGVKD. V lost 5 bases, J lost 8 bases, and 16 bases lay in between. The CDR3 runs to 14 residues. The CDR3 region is CAISWTDLGDEQFF. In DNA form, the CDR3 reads TGTGCCATCAGTTGGACAGACCTAGGGGATGAGCAGTTCTTC.

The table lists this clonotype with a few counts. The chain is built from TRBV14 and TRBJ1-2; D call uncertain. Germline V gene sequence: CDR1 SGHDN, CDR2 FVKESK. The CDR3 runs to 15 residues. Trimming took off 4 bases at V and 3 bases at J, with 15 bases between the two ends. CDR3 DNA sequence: TGTGCCAGCAGCCCGGGCGTAGGCTCCGACTATGGCTACACCTTC. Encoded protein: CASSPGVGSDYGYTF.

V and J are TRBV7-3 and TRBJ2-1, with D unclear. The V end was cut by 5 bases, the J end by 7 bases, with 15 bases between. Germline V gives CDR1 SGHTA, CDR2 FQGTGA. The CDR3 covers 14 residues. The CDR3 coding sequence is TGTGCCAGCAGCGCAACGTCAAACGGGAATGAGCAGTTCTTC. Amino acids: CASSATSNGNEQFF.

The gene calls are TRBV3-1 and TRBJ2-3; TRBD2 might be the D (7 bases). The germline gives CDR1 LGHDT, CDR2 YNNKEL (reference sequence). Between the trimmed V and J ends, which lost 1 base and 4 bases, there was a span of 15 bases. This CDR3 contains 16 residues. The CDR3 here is CASSQVVGGRADTQYF. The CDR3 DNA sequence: TGTGCCAGCAGCCAAGTGGTGGGGGGGCGGGCAGATACGCAGTATTTT.

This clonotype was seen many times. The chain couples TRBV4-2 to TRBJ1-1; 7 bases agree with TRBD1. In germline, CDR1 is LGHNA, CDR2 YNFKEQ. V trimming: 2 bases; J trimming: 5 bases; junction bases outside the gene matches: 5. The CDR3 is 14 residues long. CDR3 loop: CASSQRDRSTEAFF. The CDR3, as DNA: TGTGCCAGCAGCCAACGGGACAGAAGTACTGAAGCTTTCTTT.

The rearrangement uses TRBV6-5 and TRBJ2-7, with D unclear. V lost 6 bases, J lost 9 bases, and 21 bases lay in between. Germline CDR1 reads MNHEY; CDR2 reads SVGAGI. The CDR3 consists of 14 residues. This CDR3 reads CASSPRVSSPVQYF. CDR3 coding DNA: TGTGCCAGCAGCCCTCGAGTCTCTTCTCCGGTGCAGTACTTC.

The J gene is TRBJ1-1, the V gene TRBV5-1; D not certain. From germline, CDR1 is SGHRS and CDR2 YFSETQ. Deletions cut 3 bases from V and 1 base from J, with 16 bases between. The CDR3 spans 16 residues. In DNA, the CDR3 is TGCGCCAGCAGCTGGACGGGGTGGGGAACGAACACTGAAGCTTTCTTT. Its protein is CASSWTGWGTNTEAFF.